What follows are 9 T cell receptor beta chains derived from one specimen sequenced in a study of graft-versus-host responses after intestinal transplantation. No cognate antigen is known for these TCRs. Clones were read by immunoSEQ multiplex PCR, and TCRdb kept only the in-frame ones, dropping some. This sample has about 39,000 clones, with roughly 96% found just once. Sequencing used unstimulated CD8+ T cells sorted from spleen or lymph node cells, obtained before transplant. These receptors all come from a human donor who was the organ donor for an intestinal transplant.

The V gene is TRBV4-1, the J gene TRBJ1-5, with 7 bases that match TRBD1. The CDR3 totals 18 residues. Germline V gives CDR1 MGHRA, CDR2 YSYEKL. The V gene end was trimmed by 4 bases and the J gene end by 1 base; junction bases not matched to a gene: 13. CDR3: CASSPNRLRGGSNQPQHF. CDR3 nucleotide sequence: TGCGCCAGCAGCCCCAACCGTCTCAGGGGGGGCAGCAATCAGCCCCAGCATTTT.

The rearrangement uses TRBV6-6 and TRBJ2-7, with 7 bases lining up with TRBD1. The V gene's germline CDR1 is MNHNY and CDR2 SVGAGI (reference sequence). Unmatched junction bases numbered 4, after V lost 2 bases and J lost 0 bases. The CDR3 consists of 15 residues. CDR3 in amino acids: CASSYGRGSSYEQYF. The CDR3 bases are TGTGCCAGCAGTTACGGCAGGGGGAGCTCCTACGAGCAGTACTTC.

The J gene is TRBJ2-5, the V gene TRBV10-3; 11 bases match TRBD1. The CDR3 length is 17 residues. V shed 0 bases and J 4 bases; nucleotides not matched to a gene: 7. In germline, CDR1 is ENHRY, CDR2 SYGVKD. CDR3 nucleotides: TGTGCCATCAGTGAGTCTAGTTGGACAGGGGGCCGAGAGACCCAGTACTTC. Translation: CAISESSWTGGRETQYF.

This clone showed up just once. The chain is built from TRBV4-3 and TRBJ1-2; 10 bases are a match to TRBD1. Germline V CDR1 and CDR2: LGHNA, YSLEER. Trimming at V came to 3 bases and at J to 9 bases, leaving 7 bases not matched to a gene. The CDR3 length is 14 residues. The CDR3 bases are TGCGCCAGCAGCCAGGCGACAGGGGGCTTAAGCTACACCTTC. This sequence encodes CASSQATGGLSYTF.

The V and J genes are TRBV9 and TRBJ2-2; D perhaps matches TRBD1 (6 bases). V dropped 1 base and J dropped 0 bases, with 13 bases sitting between them. The CDR3 covers 17 residues. Germline loops: CDR1 SGDLS, CDR2 YYNGEE. As DNA, the CDR3 is TGTGCCAGCAGCGTACCCACCGGGACACCGAACACCGGGGAGCTGTTTTTT. This encodes CASSVPTGTPNTGELFF.

The chain is built from TRBV6-4 and TRBJ2-2, with 12 bases lining up with TRBD2. Unmatched junction bases numbered 1, after V lost 4 bases and J lost 4 bases. The germline V gene has CDR1 MRHNA and CDR2 SNTAGT. The CDR3 loop spans 15 amino acids. CDR3 sequence (DNA): TGTGCCAGCAGTGCTAGCGGGGGGGCCACCGGGGAGCTGTTTTTT. Amino acids: CASSASGGATGELFF.

The chain recombines TRBV27 with TRBJ2-7; 8 bases agree with TRBD1. With 6 bases clipped from V and 2 bases from J, the junction kept 3 bases outside the gene matches. The CDR3 contains 13 residues. CDR1 and CDR2 from the germline V gene are MNHEY and SMNVEV (reference sequence). The CDR3 nucleotides read TGTGCCAGCAGCCCCAGGGGGCCCTACGAGCAGTACTTC. As protein: CASSPRGPYEQYF.

This clone was counted once. The chain carries TRBV5-6 and TRBJ1-1; D call uncertain. Trimming stripped 2 bases from V and 6 bases from J, with 14 bases between. CDR1 is SGHDT and CDR2 is YYEEEE in the germline V gene. The CDR3 runs 14 residues. The CDR3 is CASSFAPSWAEAFF. The DNA of the CDR3 is TGTGCCAGCAGCTTCGCCCCCTCCTGGGCTGAAGCTTTCTTT.

The chain links TRBV9 to TRBJ2-1, with unresolved D. This CDR3 spans 13 amino acids. CDR1 and CDR2 (germline): SGDLS, YYNGEE. The germline V and J ends were trimmed by 0 bases and 9 bases, with 10 bases remaining between them. CDR3 sequence: CASSVGDTGEQFF. CDR3 DNA sequence: TGTGCCAGCAGCGTAGGAGACACGGGTGAGCAGTTCTTC.